Each of the 27 T cell receptor beta chains below was sequenced from the same sample in a study of early T cells in non-severe SARS-CoV-2 infection. One entry per CDR3 protein, called by TCRdb with MiXCR from the 5' RACE reads. Here the sample spans tens of thousands of distinct CDR3 sequences, over 15% being singletons. The sample was whole blood, taken at baseline. The receptors shown here come from an adult who was a healthcare worker with PCR-confirmed SARS-CoV-2 infection or an uninfected control (not recorded which).

This clonotype was detected only a few times. The chain uses TRBV2 and TRBJ1-1; D unresolved. Deletions cut 3 bases from V and 0 bases from J, with 5 bases between. This CDR3 contains 13 residues. Germline values: CDR1 SNHLY, CDR2 FYNNEI. CDR3 residues: CASSEDLNTEAFF. CDR3 DNA: TGTGCCAGCAGTGAGGACTTGAACACTGAAGCTTTCTTT. The whole variable domain, remainder taken from reference TRBV2 and TRBJ1-1, is EPEVTQTPSHQVTQMGQEVILRCVPISNHLYFYWYRQILGQKVEFLVSFYNNEISEKSEIFDDQFSVERPDGSNFTLKIRSTKLEDSAMYFCASSEDLNTEAFFGQGTRLTVV.

In its sample, this clonotype was seen many times. This chain joins TRBV7-9 and TRBJ1-1; 8 bases are a match to TRBD1. V lost 4 bases and J lost 2; bases outside the gene matches: 6. The CDR3 extends over 15 amino acids. CDR1 is SEHNR, CDR2 FQNEAQ, per germline (reference sequence). CDR3 sequence: CASSSPGQENTEAFF. The CDR3, as DNA: TGTGCCAGCAGCTCGCCGGGACAGGAAAACACTGAAGCTTTCTTT.

The rearrangement joins TRBV28 to TRBJ2-3; D gene ambiguous. Between the trimmed V and J ends, which lost 3 bases and 8 bases, there was a span of 15 bases. CDR1 and CDR2 from the germline V gene are MDHEN and SYDVKM. CDR3 length: 14 amino acids. CDR3 sequence (DNA): TGTGCCAGCAGTTTCTCGGAAGGGAAGAGTACGCAGTATTTT. Amino acids: CASSFSEGKSTQYF.

The chain has TRBV19 and TRBJ2-3; D is unclear. Germline V gives CDR1 LNHDA, CDR2 SQIVND (reference sequence). The CDR3 is made up of 14 amino acids. V lost 5 bases and J lost 2, with 11 bases in between. The CDR3 nucleotides are TGTGCCAGTAGTTTGGCGGAGTTCACAGATACGCAGTATTTT. Protein product: CASSLAEFTDTQYF.

This clonotype was observed a few times. This sequence joins TRBV2 and TRBJ2-7; 9 positions agree with TRBD2. Germline CDR1 is SNHLY and CDR2 is FYNNEI. CDR3 length: 14 residues. V trimming: 8 bases; J trimming: 1 base; junction bases outside the gene matches: 6. CDR3 loop: CASRSSGNSYEQYF. The CDR3, as DNA: TGTGCCAGCCGGTCTAGCGGGAATTCCTACGAGCAGTACTTC.

This clonotype was detected only a few times. The J gene is TRBJ1-6, the V gene TRBV2; D uncertain. V lost 4 bases, J lost 6 bases, and 7 bases lay in between. Germline V gene data show CDR1 as SNHLY and CDR2 as FYNNEI. This CDR3 contains 13 residues. The CDR3 nucleotides are TGTGCCAGCAGTGCAGAGGGTAATTCACCCCTCCACTTT. Encoded protein: CASSAEGNSPLHF.

This clonotype came up a few times. The genes are TRBV5-1 and TRBJ2-5; TRBD2 is a possible D gene (5 bases). V was shortened by 2 bases and J by 4 bases, with 15 bases between the two germline ends. The CDR3 consists of 15 residues. Germline V lookup: CDR1 SGHRS, CDR2 YFSETQ. Written as DNA, the CDR3 is TGCGCCAGCAGCTTAGCCCCTGGGGAGTCAGAGACCCAGTACTTC. Protein: CASSLAPGESETQYF.

This clonotype was seen many times. The chain links TRBV6-1 to TRBJ2-7; TRBD2 agrees at 7 bases. Germline V gene sequence: CDR1 MNHNS, CDR2 SASEGT. The CDR3 covers 15 residues. Germline trimming cut 2 bases from V and 4 bases from J; bases unmatched to any gene: 8. CDR3 sequence reads: CASSERLAGGYEQYF. DNA for the CDR3: TGTGCCAGCAGTGAACGTCTAGCCGGGGGGTACGAGCAGTACTTC.

In this sample, this clonotype turned up many times. V is TRBV24-1 and J is TRBJ2-7; no firm D call. V lost 1 base and J 0 bases, leaving 9 bases between the germline ends. The CDR3 contains 15 residues. Looked up from germline, CDR1 is KGHDR and CDR2 is SFDVKD. The chain's CDR3 is CATSDLSVNSYEQYF. CDR3 DNA sequence: TGTGCCACCAGTGATTTATCAGTCAACTCCTACGAGCAGTACTTC.

The rearrangement links TRBV18 to TRBJ2-7; 8 nucleotides line up with TRBD2. The ends lost 3 bases at V and 4 bases at J; junction bases unmatched: 8. There are 15 residues in the CDR3. Germline-derived CDR1 and CDR2 are KGHSH and LQKENI. DNA for the CDR3: TGTGCCAGCTCACCTCCCAGCGGGGGATTATACGAGCAGTACTTC. Residues: CASSPPSGGLYEQYF.

V is TRBV20-1 and J is TRBJ2-3; no reliable D call. V gave up 0 bases and J gave up 6 bases, with 13 bases separating them. CDR3 length: 14 amino acids. The germline gives CDR1 DFQATT, CDR2 SNEGSKA (reference sequence). The CDR3 reads CSARDSQSGDTQYF. DNA of the CDR3: TGCAGTGCTAGAGATTCCCAGTCCGGGGATACGCAGTATTTT.

A few counts support this clonotype. J is TRBJ2-1 and V is TRBV5-5; 7 bases are shared with TRBD2. V lost 4 bases to trimming and J lost 6 bases; unmatched junction nucleotides: 16. The CDR3 is 17 residues long. Germline loops: CDR1 SGHKS, CDR2 YYEKEE (reference sequence). CDR3 amino acids: CASSPLPPGLPFNEQFF. Written as DNA, the CDR3 is TGTGCCAGCAGCCCCCTCCCACCGGGACTACCTTTCAATGAGCAGTTCTTC.

V usage is TRBV15 and J usage is TRBJ1-6; D is possibly TRBD1 (6 bases). Germline lookup yields CDR1 LNHNV and CDR2 YYDKDF (reference sequence). There are 15 residues in the CDR3. The V end was cut by 1 base, the J end by 7 bases, with 11 bases between. In DNA form, the CDR3 reads TGTGCCACCAGCAGAGGTCCGGGACAAAATTCACCCCTCCACTTT. It is translated as CATSRGPGQNSPLHF.

This clonotype was seen more than once but under ten times. The chain joins TRBV30 to TRBJ1-5; D is ambiguous. The CDR3 is 13 amino acids. V was cut by 1 base and J by 4 bases, with 8 bases left in between. CDR1 is GTSNPN, CDR2 SVGIG, per germline (reference sequence). CDR3 region: CAWSGRRNQPQHF. The CDR3 region has the DNA TGTGCCTGGAGTGGACGGAGAAATCAGCCCCAGCATTTT.

This clonotype was observed many times. The rearrangement joins TRBV7-6 to TRBJ1-2; unclear D gene. The germline V and J ends were trimmed by 8 bases and 8 bases, with 12 bases remaining between them. The germline V gene encodes CDR1 SGHVS and CDR2 FNYEAQ. The CDR3 spans 11 residues. For the CDR3, the DNA is TGTGCCAGCGGGAATGCGGAGGGCTACACCTTC. Protein: CASGNAEGYTF.

This chain links TRBV28 with TRBJ2-3; no reliable D call. This CDR3 comprises 13 residues. Germline CDR1 and CDR2: MDHEN and SYDVKM. V gave up 8 bases and J gave up 2 bases, with 11 bases separating them. The CDR3 loop is CASSHGFTDTQYF. CDR3 bases: TGTGCCAGCTCTCATGGTTTCACAGATACGCAGTATTTT.

This sequence joins TRBV18 and TRBJ2-1; 11 positions agree with TRBD1. V lost 4 bases to trimming and J lost 7 bases; unmatched junction nucleotides: 9. The CDR3 length is 16 residues. Germline V lookup: CDR1 KGHSH, CDR2 LQKENI. CDR3 in DNA: TGTGCCAGCTCACTTACGTTCGGGACAGGGGGGAATGAGCAGTTCTTC. Translated: CASSLTFGTGGNEQFF.

The V gene is TRBV29-1, the J gene TRBJ2-1; D unresolved. V was pared by 8 bases and J by 7 bases, with 9 bases between. The CDR3 runs 10 residues. Germline lookup yields CDR1 SQVTM and CDR2 ANQGSEA. CDR3 DNA: TGCAGCTGCTATCGGAATGAGCAGTTCTTC. It specifies CSCYRNEQFF.

This clonotype appeared a few times. The chain carries TRBV28 and TRBJ2-3, with D tentatively TRBD1 or TRBD2 (5 bases each). This CDR3 has 15 residues. V shed 4 bases and J shed 1 base, with 12 bases lying between them. Germline V CDR1 and CDR2: MDHEN, SYDVKM. CDR3 DNA: TGTGCCAGCAGTTCCTCGGGGCCCCGCACAGATACGCAGTATTTT. Protein: CASSSSGPRTDTQYF.

The chain links TRBV5-1 to TRBJ2-2; possibly TRBD2 for D (6 bases). The CDR3 totals 17 residues. Germline-derived CDR1 and CDR2 are SGHRS and YFSETQ. V was clipped by 2 bases and J by 1 base, with 15 bases between them. The CDR3, as DNA: TGCGCCAGCAGCTTCAGAAGCGGGCTAGAGAACACCGGGGAGCTGTTTTTT. Translated: CASSFRSGLENTGELFF. The entire variable domain, with the rest obtained from reference TRBV5-1 and TRBJ2-2, is as follows: KAGVTQTPRYLIKTRGQQVTLSCSPISGHRSVSWYQQTPGQGLQFLFEYFSETQRNKGNFPGRFSGRQFSNSRSEMNVSTLELGDSALYLCASSFRSGLENTGELFFGEGSRLTVL.

At least ten counts were recorded for this clonotype. This chain joins TRBV10-2 and TRBJ1-1, with D tentatively TRBD1 (5 bases). V was pared by 5 bases and J by 4 bases, with 8 bases between. The CDR3 totals 12 residues. Germline V gene lookup returns CDR1 WSHSY and CDR2 SAAADI. CDR3 sequence: CASSQRGTEAFF. The CDR3 DNA sequence: TGCGCCAGCAGTCAGAGGGGCACTGAAGCTTTCTTT.

The chain combines TRBV19 with TRBJ2-3; D remains unclear. The CDR3 runs 14 residues. Germline V lookup: CDR1 LNHDA, CDR2 SQIVND (reference sequence). Trimming shortened V by 3 bases and J by 1 base, and 8 bases separated the two germline ends. The chain's CDR3 is CASSMGSGTDTQYF. DNA for the CDR3: TGTGCCAGTAGTATGGGGTCCGGCACAGATACGCAGTATTTT.

CDR3 nucleotide sequence: TGTGCCATCAGTGAAACGGAGGGGGACGAGCAGTACTTC. Its translation is CAISETEGDEQYF. The V gene is TRBV10-3, the J gene TRBJ2-7; D may match TRBD1 or TRBD2 (6 bases each). V shed 3 bases and J shed 5 bases, with 11 bases lying between them. CDR3 size: 13 residues. CDR1 is ENHRY and CDR2 is SYGVKD in the germline V gene.

This clonotype appeared a few times. The chain has TRBV4-3 and TRBJ1-1, with D unclear. The CDR3 is made up of 13 amino acids. Trimming took 2 bases from V and 4 from J, leaving 8 bases between them. Germline values: CDR1 LGHNA, CDR2 YSLEER. The DNA of the CDR3 is TGCGCCAGCAGCCAAAGGGAGAGCACTGAAGCTTTCTTT. This codes for CASSQRESTEAFF.

Here the CDR3 DNA reads TGTGCCAGCAGCGTAAACCCGACAGGGCTAGACGAGCAGTACTTC. This codes for CASSVNPTGLDEQYF. The rearrangement uses TRBV9 and TRBJ2-7; the match to TRBD1 covers 7 bases. This CDR3 contains 15 residues. With 1 base clipped from V and 5 bases from J, the junction kept 9 bases outside the gene matches. Germline CDR1 and CDR2: SGDLS and YYNGEE. Full variable domain (missing parts from reference TRBV9 and TRBJ2-7): DSGVTQTPKHLITATGQRVTLRCSPRSGDLSVYWYQQSLDQGLQFLIQYYNGEERAKGNILERFSAQQFPDLHSELNLSSLELGDSALYFCASSVNPTGLDEQYFGPGTRLTVT.

The chain has TRBV28 and TRBJ2-5; 9 positions match TRBD1. The germline CDR1 and CDR2 sequences are MDHEN and SYDVKM. V shed 11 bases and J 3 bases; nucleotides not matched to a gene: 7. CDR3 length: 13 amino acids. The CDR3 DNA reads as TGTGCCCACGGACAGGGGAACGAAGAGACCCAGTACTTC. Its protein product is CAHGQGNEETQYF.

This clonotype showed up many times. The chain combines TRBV20-1 with TRBJ1-1; the D is unclear. The CDR3 has 11 residues. Germline CDR1 DFQATT, CDR2 SNEGSKA (reference sequence). Trimming took 7 bases from V and 1 from J, leaving 7 bases between them. The DNA for the CDR3 is TGCAGTGTCGCGCGGAACACTGAAGCTTTCTTT. Translating gives CSVARNTEAFF.